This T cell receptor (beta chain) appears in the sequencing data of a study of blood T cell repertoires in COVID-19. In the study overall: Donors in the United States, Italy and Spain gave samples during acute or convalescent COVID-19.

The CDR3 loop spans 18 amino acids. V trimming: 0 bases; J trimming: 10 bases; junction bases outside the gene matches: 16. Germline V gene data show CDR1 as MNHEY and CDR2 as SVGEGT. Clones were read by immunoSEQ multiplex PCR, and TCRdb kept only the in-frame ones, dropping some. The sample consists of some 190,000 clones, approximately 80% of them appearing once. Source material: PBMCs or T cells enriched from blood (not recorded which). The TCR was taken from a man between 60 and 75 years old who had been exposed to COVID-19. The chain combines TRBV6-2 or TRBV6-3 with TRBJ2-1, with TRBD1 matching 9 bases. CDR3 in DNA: TGTGCCAGCAGTTACTCTATTGACACTCTTCGGACAGGGGTCGAGCAGTTCTTC. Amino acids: CASSYSIDTLRTGVEQFF.